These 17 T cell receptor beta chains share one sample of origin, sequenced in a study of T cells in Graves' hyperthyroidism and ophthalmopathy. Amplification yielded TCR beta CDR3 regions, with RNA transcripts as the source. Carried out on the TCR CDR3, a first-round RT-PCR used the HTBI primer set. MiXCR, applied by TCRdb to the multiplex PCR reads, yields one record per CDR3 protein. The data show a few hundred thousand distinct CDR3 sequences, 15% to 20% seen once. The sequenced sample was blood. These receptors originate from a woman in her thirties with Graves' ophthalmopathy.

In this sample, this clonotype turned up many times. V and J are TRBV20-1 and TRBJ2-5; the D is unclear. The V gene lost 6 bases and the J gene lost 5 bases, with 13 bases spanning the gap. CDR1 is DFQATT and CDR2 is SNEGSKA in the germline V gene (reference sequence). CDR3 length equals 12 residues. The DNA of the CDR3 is TGCAGTGCGCGGACCCTTGGCGAGACCCAGTACTTC. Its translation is CSARTLGETQYF.

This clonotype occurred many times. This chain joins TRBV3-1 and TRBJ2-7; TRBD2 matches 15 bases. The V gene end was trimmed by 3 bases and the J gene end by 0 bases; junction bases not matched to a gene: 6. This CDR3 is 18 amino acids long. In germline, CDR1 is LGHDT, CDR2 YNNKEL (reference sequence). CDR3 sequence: CASSQVPGLAGGSYEQYF. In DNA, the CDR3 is TGTGCCAGCAGCCAGGTCCCGGGACTAGCGGGAGGCTCCTACGAGCAGTACTTC.

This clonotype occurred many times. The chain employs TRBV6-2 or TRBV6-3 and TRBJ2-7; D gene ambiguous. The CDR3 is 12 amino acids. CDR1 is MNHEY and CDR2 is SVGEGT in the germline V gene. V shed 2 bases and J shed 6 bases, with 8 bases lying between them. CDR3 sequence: CASSYPVTEQYF. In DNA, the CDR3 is TGTGCCAGCAGTTACCCCGTCACCGAGCAGTACTTC.

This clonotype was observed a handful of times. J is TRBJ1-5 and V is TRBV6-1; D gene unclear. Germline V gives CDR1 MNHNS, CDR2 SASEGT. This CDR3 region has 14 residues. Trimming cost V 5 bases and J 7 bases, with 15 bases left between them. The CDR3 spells CASSSGFVGQPQHF. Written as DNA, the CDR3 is TGTGCCAGCAGTTCGGGATTTGTAGGGCAGCCCCAGCATTTT.

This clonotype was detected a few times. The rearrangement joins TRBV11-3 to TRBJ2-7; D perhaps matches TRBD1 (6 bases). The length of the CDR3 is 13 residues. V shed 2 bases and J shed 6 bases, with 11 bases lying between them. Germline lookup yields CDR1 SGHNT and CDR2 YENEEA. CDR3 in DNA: TGTGCCAGCAGCTTAACCCTAGGGGGCGAGCAGTACTTC. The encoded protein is CASSLTLGGEQYF.

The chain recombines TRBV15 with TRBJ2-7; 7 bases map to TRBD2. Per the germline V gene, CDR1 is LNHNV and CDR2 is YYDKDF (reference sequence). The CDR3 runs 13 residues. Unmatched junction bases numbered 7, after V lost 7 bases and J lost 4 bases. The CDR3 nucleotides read TGTGCCACCAACACGGGACTAACATACGAGCAGTACTTC. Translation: CATNTGLTYEQYF.

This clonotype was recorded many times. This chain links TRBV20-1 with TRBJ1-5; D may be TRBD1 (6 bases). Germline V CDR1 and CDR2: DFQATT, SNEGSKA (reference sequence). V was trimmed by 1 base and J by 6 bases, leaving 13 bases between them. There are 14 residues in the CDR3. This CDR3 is CSARAGAVIQPQHF. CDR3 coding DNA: TGCAGTGCTAGAGCAGGGGCAGTTATTCAGCCCCAGCATTTT.

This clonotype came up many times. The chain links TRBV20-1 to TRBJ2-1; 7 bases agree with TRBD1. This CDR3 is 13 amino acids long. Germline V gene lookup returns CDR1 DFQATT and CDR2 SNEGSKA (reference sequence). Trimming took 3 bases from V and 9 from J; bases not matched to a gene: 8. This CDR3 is CSARGTVLGEQFF. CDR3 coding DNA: TGCAGTGCTAGGGGGACAGTTCTGGGTGAGCAGTTCTTC.

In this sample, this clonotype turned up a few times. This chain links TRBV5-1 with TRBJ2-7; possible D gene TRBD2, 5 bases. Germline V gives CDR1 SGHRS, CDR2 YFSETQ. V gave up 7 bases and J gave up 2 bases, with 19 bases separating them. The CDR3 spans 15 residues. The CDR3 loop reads CASGLEGAATYEQYF. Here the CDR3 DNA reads TGCGCCAGCGGCCTCGAAGGAGCGGCGACCTACGAGCAGTACTTC. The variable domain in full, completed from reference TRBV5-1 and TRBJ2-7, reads KAGVTQTPRYLIKTRGQQVTLSCSPISGHRSVSWYQQTPGQGLQFLFEYFSETQRNKGNFPGRFSGRQFSNSRSEMNVSTLELGDSALYLCASGLEGAATYEQYFGPGTRLTVT.

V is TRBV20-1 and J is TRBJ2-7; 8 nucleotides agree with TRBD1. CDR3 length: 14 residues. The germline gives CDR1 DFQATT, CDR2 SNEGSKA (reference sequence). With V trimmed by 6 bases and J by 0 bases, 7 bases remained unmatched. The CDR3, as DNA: TGCAGTGCCCGGACAGGGTGGAGCTCCTACGAGCAGTACTTC. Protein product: CSARTGWSSYEQYF.

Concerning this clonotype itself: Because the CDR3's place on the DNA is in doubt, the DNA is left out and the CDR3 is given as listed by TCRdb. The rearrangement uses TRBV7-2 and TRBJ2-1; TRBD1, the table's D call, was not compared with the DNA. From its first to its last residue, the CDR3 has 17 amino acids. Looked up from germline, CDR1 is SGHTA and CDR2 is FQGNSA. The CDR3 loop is CASTKMSSSSGQGKQFF.

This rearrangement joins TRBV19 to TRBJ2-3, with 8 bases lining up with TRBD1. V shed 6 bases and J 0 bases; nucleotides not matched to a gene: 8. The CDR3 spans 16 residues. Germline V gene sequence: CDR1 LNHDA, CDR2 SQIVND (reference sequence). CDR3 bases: TGTGCCAGTAGCGGAGGGACAGGCTCTAGCACAGATACGCAGTATTTT. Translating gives CASSGGTGSSTDTQYF.

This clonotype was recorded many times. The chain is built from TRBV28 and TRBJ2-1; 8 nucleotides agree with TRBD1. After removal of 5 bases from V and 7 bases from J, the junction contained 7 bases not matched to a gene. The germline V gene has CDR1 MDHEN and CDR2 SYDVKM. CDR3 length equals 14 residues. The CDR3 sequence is CASSPGQAENEQFF. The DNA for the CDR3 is TGTGCCAGCAGTCCGGGACAGGCCGAAAATGAGCAGTTCTTC.

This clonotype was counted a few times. The chain's CDR3 is CASSQERGTGNTIYF. The CDR3 DNA reads as TGCGCCAGCAGCCAAGAAAGGGGGACTGGAAACACCATATATTTT. V usage is TRBV4-1 and J usage is TRBJ1-3, with D tentatively TRBD1 (6 bases). This CDR3 comprises 15 residues. Trimming pared 0 bases from V and 2 bases from J, leaving 8 bases between. The V gene's germline CDR1 is MGHRA and CDR2 YSYEKL.

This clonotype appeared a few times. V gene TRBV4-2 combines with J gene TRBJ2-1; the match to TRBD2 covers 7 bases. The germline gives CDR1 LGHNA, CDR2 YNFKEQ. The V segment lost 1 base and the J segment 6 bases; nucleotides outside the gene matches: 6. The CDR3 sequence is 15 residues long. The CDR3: CASSQAPSGSNEQFF. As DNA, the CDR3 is TGTGCCAGCAGCCAAGCTCCTAGCGGCAGCAATGAGCAGTTCTTC.

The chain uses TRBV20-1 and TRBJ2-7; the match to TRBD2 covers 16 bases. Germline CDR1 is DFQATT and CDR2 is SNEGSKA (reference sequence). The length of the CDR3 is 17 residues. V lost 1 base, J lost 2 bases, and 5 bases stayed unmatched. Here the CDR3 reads CSARGPGTSGRAYEQYF. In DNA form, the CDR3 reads TGCAGTGCTAGAGGGCCCGGGACTAGCGGGAGGGCCTACGAGCAGTACTTC.

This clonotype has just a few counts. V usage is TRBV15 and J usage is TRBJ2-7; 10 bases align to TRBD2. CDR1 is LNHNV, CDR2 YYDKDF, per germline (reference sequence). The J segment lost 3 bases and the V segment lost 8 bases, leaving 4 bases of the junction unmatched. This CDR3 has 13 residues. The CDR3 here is CATRLAGVYEQYF. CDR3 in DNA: TGTGCCACCCGCCTAGCGGGAGTCTACGAGCAGTACTTC.